The following is a TCR beta chain sequence with its context. Its antigen remains unknown. Germline and junction disagree at one end, which may indicate a read error. The data were obtained in a study of Graves' ophthalmopathy and Graves' hyperthyroidism. Study summary: Researchers classed hyperthyroidism as stable given no ophthalmopathy within 18 months of follow-up. General study points: The model predicted ophthalmopathy progression with 60% to 71% sensitivity and around 72% specificity.

Enrolled hyperthyroidism patients had a new diagnosis, a duration under 2 months, and an age of 18 to 65. Patients were left out if they had other autoimmune diseases, uncontrolled infections, pregnancy or lactation. Amplification of TCR beta CDR3 regions used RNA transcripts. An opening RT-PCR round employed HTBI primers and preceded a second-round multiplex PCR. TCRdb passed the multiplex PCR reads through MiXCR, listing each CDR3 protein once. The repertoire holds over a million distinct CDR3 sequences, less than 45% seen once, with roughly 11% in the top ten. This CDR3 spans 13 amino acids. Germline V CDR1 and CDR2: WSHSY, SAAADI.

The origin of this receptor is an adult man with Graves' hyperthyroidism. The material sequenced was peripheral blood or thyroid tissue (not recorded which). The V gene is TRBV10-2, the J gene TRBJ1-3, with D tentatively TRBD1 (5 bases). For the CDR3, the DNA is TGTGCCAGCAGCTGGCCAGGGTTGGGCACCATATATTTT. This encodes CASSWPGLGTIYF.